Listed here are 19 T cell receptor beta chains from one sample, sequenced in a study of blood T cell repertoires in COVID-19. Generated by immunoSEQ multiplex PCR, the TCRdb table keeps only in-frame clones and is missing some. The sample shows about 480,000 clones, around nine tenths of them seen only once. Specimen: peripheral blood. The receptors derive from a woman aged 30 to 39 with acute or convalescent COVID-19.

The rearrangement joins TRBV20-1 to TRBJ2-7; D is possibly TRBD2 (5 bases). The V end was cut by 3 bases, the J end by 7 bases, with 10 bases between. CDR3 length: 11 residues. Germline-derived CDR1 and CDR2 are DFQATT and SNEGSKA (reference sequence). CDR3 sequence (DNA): TGCAGTGCTAGGGACGGGGAGGAGCAGTACTTC. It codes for CSARDGEEQYF.

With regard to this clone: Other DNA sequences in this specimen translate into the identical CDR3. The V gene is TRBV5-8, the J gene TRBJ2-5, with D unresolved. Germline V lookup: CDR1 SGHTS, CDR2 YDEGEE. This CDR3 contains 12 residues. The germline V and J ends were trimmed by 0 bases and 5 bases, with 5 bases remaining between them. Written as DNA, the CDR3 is TGTGCCAGCAGCTTGGTTCTCGAGACCCAGTACTTC. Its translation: CASSLVLETQYF. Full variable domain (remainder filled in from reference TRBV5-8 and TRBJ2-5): EAGVTQSPTHLIKTRGQQATLRCSPISGHTSVYWYQQALGLGLQFLLWYDEGEERNRGNFPPRFSGRQFPNYSSELNVNALELEDSALYLCASSLVLETQYFGPGTRLLVL.

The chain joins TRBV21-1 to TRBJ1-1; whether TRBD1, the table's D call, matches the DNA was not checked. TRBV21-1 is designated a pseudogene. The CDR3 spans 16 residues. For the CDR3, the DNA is TGTGCCAGCAGCAAAGCCGACAGGGGGCGGGACCCTGAAGCTTTCTTT. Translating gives CASSKADRGRDPEAFF.

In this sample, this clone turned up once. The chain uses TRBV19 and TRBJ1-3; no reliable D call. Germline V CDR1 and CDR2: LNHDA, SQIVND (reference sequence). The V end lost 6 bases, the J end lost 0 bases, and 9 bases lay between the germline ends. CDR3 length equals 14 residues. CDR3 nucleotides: TGTGCCAGTAGCACCCGGGACTCTGGAAACACCATATATTTT. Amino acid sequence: CASSTRDSGNTIYF.

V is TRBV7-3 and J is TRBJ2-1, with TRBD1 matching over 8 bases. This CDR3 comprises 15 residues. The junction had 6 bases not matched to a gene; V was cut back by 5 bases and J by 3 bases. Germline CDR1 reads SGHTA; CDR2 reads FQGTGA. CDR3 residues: CASSLDRAGYNEQFF. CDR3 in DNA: TGTGCCAGCAGCCTGGACAGGGCGGGCTACAATGAGCAGTTCTTC.

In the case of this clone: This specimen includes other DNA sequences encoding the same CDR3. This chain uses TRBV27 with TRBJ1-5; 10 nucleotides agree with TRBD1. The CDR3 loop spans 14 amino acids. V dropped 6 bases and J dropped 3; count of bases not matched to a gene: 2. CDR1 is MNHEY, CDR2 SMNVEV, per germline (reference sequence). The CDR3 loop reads CASRDRGTNQPQHF. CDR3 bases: TGTGCCAGCAGGGACAGGGGGACCAATCAGCCCCAGCATTTT.

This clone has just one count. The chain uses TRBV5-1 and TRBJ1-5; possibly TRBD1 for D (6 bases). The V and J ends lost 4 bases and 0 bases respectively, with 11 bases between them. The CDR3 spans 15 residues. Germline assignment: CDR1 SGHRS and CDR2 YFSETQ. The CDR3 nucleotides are TGCGCCAGCAGCGAGGGAGGGGGTAGCAATCAGCCCCAGCATTTT. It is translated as CASSEGGGSNQPQHF.

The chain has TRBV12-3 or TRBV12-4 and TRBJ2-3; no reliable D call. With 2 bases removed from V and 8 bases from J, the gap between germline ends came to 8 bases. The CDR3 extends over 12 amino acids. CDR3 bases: TGTGCCAGCAGTTTAAACTCGGGTACGCAGTATTTT. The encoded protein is CASSLNSGTQYF.

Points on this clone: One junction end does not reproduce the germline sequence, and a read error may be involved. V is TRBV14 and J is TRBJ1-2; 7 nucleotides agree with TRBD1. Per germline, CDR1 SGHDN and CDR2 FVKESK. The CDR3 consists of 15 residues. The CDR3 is CASSQETGPLYGYTF. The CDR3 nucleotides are TGTGCCAGCAGTCAAGAGACAGGGCCCCTTTATGGCTACACCTTC.

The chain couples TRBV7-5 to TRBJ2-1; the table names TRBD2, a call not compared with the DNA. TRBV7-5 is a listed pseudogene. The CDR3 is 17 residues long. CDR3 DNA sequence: TGTGCCAGAAGCTTAGTTCTAGCGGGGATCTCCTACAATGAGCAGTTCTTC. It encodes CARSLVLAGISYNEQFF.

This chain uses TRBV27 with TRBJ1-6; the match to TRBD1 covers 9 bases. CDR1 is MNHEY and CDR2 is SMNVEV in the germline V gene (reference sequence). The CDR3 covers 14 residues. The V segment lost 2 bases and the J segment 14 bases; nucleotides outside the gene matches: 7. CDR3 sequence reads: CASSLGDRVGTLHF. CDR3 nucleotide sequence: TGTGCCAGCAGTTTAGGGGACAGGGTAGGAACCCTCCACTTT.

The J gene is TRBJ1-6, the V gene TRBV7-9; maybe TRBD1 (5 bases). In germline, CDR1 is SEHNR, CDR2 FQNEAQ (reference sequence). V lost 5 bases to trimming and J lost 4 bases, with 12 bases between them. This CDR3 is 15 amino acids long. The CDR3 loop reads CASSQGAAYNSPLHF. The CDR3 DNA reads TGTGCCAGCAGCCAAGGGGCGGCGTATAATTCACCCCTCCACTTT.

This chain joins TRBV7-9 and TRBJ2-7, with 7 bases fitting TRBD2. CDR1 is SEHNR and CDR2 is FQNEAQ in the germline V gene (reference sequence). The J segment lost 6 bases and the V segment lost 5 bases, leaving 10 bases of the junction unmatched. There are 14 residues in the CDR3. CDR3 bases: TGTGCCAGCAGCCGCAAGGCGGGAGACGGCGAGCAGTACTTC. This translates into CASSRKAGDGEQYF.

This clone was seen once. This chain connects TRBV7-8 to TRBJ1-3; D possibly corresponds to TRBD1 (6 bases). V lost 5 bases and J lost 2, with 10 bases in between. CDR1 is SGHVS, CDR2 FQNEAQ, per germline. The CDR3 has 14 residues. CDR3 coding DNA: TGTGCCAGCAGCGACCAGGGGCCTGGAAACACCATATATTTT. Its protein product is CASSDQGPGNTIYF. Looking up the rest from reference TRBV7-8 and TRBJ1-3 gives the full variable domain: GAGVSQSPRYKVAKRGQDVALRCDPISGHVSLFWYQQALGQGPEFLTYFQNEAQLDKSGLPSDRFFAERPEGSVSTLKIQRTQQEDSAVYLCASSDQGPGNTIYFGEGSWLTVV.

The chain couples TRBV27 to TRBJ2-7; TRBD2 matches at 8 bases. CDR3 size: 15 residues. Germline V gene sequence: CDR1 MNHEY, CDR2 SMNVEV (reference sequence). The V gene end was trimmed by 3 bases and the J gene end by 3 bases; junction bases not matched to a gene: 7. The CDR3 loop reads CASSFYSGASYEQYF. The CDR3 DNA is TGTGCCAGCAGTTTTTATAGCGGGGCGAGCTACGAGCAGTACTTC.

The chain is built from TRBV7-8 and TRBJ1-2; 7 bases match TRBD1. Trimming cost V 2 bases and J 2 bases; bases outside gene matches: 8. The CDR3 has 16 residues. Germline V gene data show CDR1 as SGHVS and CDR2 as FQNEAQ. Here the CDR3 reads CASSLTATGKNYGYTF. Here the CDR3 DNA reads TGTGCCAGCAGCTTAACGGCGACAGGGAAAAACTATGGCTACACCTTC.

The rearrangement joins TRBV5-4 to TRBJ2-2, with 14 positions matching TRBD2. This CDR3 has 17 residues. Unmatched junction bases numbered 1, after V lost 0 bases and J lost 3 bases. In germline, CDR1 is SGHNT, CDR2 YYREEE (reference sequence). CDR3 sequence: CASSLGGLAGDTGELFF. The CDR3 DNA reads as TGTGCCAGCAGCTTGGGGGGACTAGCGGGGGACACCGGGGAGCTGTTTTTT. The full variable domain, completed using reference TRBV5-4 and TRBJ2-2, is ETGVTQSPTHLIKTRGQQVTLRCSSQSGHNTVSWYQQALGQGPQFIFQYYREEENGRGNFPPRFSGLQFPNYSSELNVNALELDDSALYLCASSLGGLAGDTGELFFGEGSRLTVL.

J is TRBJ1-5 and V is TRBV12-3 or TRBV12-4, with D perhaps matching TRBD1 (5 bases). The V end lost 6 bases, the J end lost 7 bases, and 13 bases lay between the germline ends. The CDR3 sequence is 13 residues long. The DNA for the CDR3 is TGTGCCAGCAGCCAGGACAATGGACAGCCCCAGCATTTT. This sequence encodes CASSQDNGQPQHF.

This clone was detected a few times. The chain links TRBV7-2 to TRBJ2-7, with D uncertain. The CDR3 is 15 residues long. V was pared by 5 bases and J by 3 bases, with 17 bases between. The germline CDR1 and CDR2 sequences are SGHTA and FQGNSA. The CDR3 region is CASSPRGYGFYEQYF. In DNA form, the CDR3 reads TGTGCCAGCAGCCCTCGCGGCTACGGGTTCTACGAGCAGTACTTC.